Below are 26 T cell receptor beta chains sequenced from a single sample in a study of regulatory T cells in long-lasting Graves disease. To make TCR beta libraries, researchers used iRepertoire HTBI primers and Arm-PCR of CDR3 regions. One entry per CDR3 protein, called by TCRdb with MiXCR from the multiplex PCR reads. This table has about 470,000 distinct CDR3 sequences, about a fifth appearing once. This sample's time point: persistent/refractory GD, antithyroid drugs over 5 years with positive TRAb. TCR sequences were obtained from RNA taken from PBMCs. Sequences were derived from peripheral blood mononuclear cells (PBMCs), sampled when the disease was refractory, from a patient treated with antithyroid drugs. Receptors originate from a female donor with Graves disease.

Details on this clonotype: A junction boundary mismatches the germline segment, possibly from a read error. The CDR3 sequence is CAGSYPAGQGPHYEQYF. The CDR3 DNA follows: TGTGCCGGCAGTTACCCCGCGGGACAGGGACCACACTACGAGCAGTACTTC. This chain uses TRBV6-2 or TRBV6-3 with TRBJ2-7; 9 positions match TRBD1. The CDR3 totals 17 residues. Looked up from germline, CDR1 is MNHEY and CDR2 is SVGEGT.

This clonotype was seen ten or more times. The chain recombines TRBV28 with TRBJ1-5; D gene ambiguous. The CDR3 contains 15 residues. Germline CDR1 is MDHEN and CDR2 is SYDVKM. V lost 6 bases and J lost 2, with 14 bases in between. This CDR3 reads CASRPPLYGNQPQHF. The CDR3 nucleotides read TGTGCCAGCAGGCCCCCCCTTTACGGCAATCAGCCCCAGCATTTT.

This clonotype was observed at least ten times. This CDR3 is CASREGINQPQHF. CDR3 in DNA: TGTGCCAGCAGGGAGGGTATCAATCAGCCCCAGCATTTT. This rearrangement joins TRBV27 to TRBJ1-5; D gene ambiguous. Trimming pared 6 bases from V and 3 bases from J, leaving 9 bases between. Germline V CDR1 and CDR2: MNHEY, SMNVEV (reference sequence). CDR3 length: 13 residues.

This rearrangement joins TRBV27 to TRBJ2-1; 7 nucleotides align to TRBD1. The CDR3 has 16 residues. The germline gives CDR1 MNHEY, CDR2 SMNVEV (reference sequence). The V and J ends lost 2 bases and 4 bases, in that order; junction bases with no gene match: 8. Here the CDR3 DNA reads TGTGCCAGCAGTTTAAACCCGACAGGGCTTTACAATGAGCAGTTCTTC. This sequence encodes CASSLNPTGLYNEQFF.

This chain uses TRBV7-9 with TRBJ2-7; weak D call: TRBD1 (5 bases). Trimming left V 3 bases short and J 2 bases short, with 11 bases between. The CDR3 runs 14 residues. Germline-derived CDR1 and CDR2 are SEHNR and FQNEAQ (reference sequence). CDR3 region: CASSFTPGTYEQYF. The DNA of the CDR3 is TGTGCCAGCAGCTTTACTCCAGGGACCTACGAGCAGTACTTC.

This clonotype was observed many times. V is TRBV20-1 and J is TRBJ1-4; the D is unclear. The germline gives CDR1 DFQATT, CDR2 SNEGSKA (reference sequence). V was trimmed by 1 base and J by 0 bases, leaving 15 bases between them. The CDR3 contains 17 residues. The CDR3 DNA follows: TGCAGTGCTAGAGGGCGGTTACGAAGGGCAACTAATGAAAAACTGTTTTTT. It encodes CSARGRLRRATNEKLFF.

This clonotype showed up many times. The rearrangement uses TRBV5-1 and TRBJ1-1, with 8 nucleotides matching TRBD1. V was pared by 4 bases and J by 4 bases, with 12 bases of the junction left unmatched. Germline V gene sequence: CDR1 SGHRS, CDR2 YFSETQ. This CDR3 is built from 16 residues. Here the CDR3 reads CASSHGQGTKLTEAFF. The CDR3 nucleotides read TGCGCCAGCAGCCATGGACAGGGCACAAAGCTCACTGAAGCTTTCTTT.

This chain joins TRBV30 and TRBJ1-2, with 8 bases lining up with TRBD1. The ends lost 3 bases at V and 4 bases at J; junction bases unmatched: 13. This CDR3 contains 16 residues. Germline V gene lookup returns CDR1 GTSNPN and CDR2 SVGIG (reference sequence). The CDR3 loop is CAWRDRGPRLLYGYTF. The CDR3 DNA sequence: TGTGCCTGGAGAGACAGGGGTCCCCGGCTCCTCTATGGCTACACCTTC.

This clonotype was seen just once. The chain employs TRBV11-2 and TRBJ2-1, with no clear D. This CDR3 region has 13 residues. Trimming took 2 bases from V and 9 from J, leaving 11 bases between them. Germline CDR1 is SGHAT and CDR2 is FQNNGV. CDR3 amino acids: CASSLNSYVEQFF. DNA of the CDR3: TGTGCCAGCAGCTTAAACAGTTACGTTGAGCAGTTCTTC.

The chain recombines TRBV29-1 with TRBJ1-2, with TRBD1 as a possible D gene (5 bases). Germline CDR1 and CDR2: SQVTM and ANQGSEA. Trimming removed 4 bases at V and 6 bases at J, with 12 bases between. The CDR3 covers 12 residues. DNA of the CDR3: TGCAGCGTTGGAGGGGAAGGGGATGGCTACACCTTC. Amino acids: CSVGGEGDGYTF.

This clonotype was counted only a few times. The V and J genes are TRBV5-5 and TRBJ1-2, with no clear D. Trimming removed 0 bases at V and 7 bases at J, with 16 bases between. Germline V gene lookup returns CDR1 SGHKS and CDR2 YYEKEE (reference sequence). This CDR3 has 15 residues. DNA for the CDR3: TGTGCCAGCAGCTTGGGGGTGGAGGCGACCGCTGGCTACACCTTC. This codes for CASSLGVEATAGYTF.

This clonotype has just a few counts. The chain carries TRBV7-2 and TRBJ1-2; D is unclear. V was shortened by 5 bases and J by 4 bases, with 14 bases between the two germline ends. The length of the CDR3 is 14 residues. The germline V gene has CDR1 SGHTA and CDR2 FQGNSA. CDR3 amino acids: CASSPVGLVYGYTF. In DNA, the CDR3 is TGTGCCAGCAGCCCGGTGGGATTGGTCTATGGCTACACCTTC. The full variable domain, with the rest looked up from reference TRBV7-2 and TRBJ1-2, is GAGVSQSPSNKVTEKGKDVELRCDPISGHTALYWYRQSLGQGLEFLIYFQGNSAPDKSGLPSDRFSAERTGGSVSTLTIQRTQQEDSAVYLCASSPVGLVYGYTFGSGTRLTVV.

This clonotype was seen a handful of times. The chain has TRBV19 and TRBJ2-3, with D possibly matching TRBD2 (6 bases). Per the germline V gene, CDR1 is LNHDA and CDR2 is SQIVND (reference sequence). Trimming removed 1 base from V and 3 bases from J, with 11 bases in between. CDR3 length equals 15 residues. The CDR3 reads CASSIVLAATDTQYF. The CDR3 DNA is TGTGCCAGTAGTATAGTGTTAGCGGCGACAGATACGCAGTATTTT.

This chain joins TRBV5-1 and TRBJ2-1; 7 bases are shared with TRBD1. This CDR3 comprises 12 residues. Germline V gene data show CDR1 as SGHRS and CDR2 as YFSETQ. The trim removed 4 bases at V and 15 bases at J, leaving 10 bases unmatched. CDR3: CASSHTGTEGFF. CDR3 DNA: TGCGCCAGCAGCCATACCGGGACAGAGGGGTTCTTC. The whole variable domain, filled in from reference TRBV5-1 and TRBJ2-1, reads KAGVTQTPRYLIKTRGQQVTLSCSPISGHRSVSWYQQTPGQGLQFLFEYFSETQRNKGNFPGRFSGRQFSNSRSEMNVSTLELGDSALYLCASSHTGTEGFFGPGTRLTVL.

The chain employs TRBV5-1 and TRBJ2-3; 9 bases fit TRBD1. J was trimmed by 4 bases and V by 3 bases; bases with no gene match: 6. This CDR3 has 15 residues. From germline, CDR1 is SGHRS and CDR2 YFSETQ. CDR3 amino acids: CASSSTGGGPDTQYF. The CDR3 DNA sequence: TGCGCCAGCAGCTCTACAGGGGGCGGTCCAGATACGCAGTATTTT.

This chain connects TRBV20-1 to TRBJ2-3, with D possibly being TRBD1 (5 bases). V was cut by 1 base and J by 2 bases, with 13 bases left in between. Germline CDR1 is DFQATT and CDR2 is SNEGSKA (reference sequence). The CDR3 has 15 residues. DNA for the CDR3: TGCAGTGCTAGAGGTGTAGGGGTCCCCACAGATACGCAGTATTTT. Translated, it gives CSARGVGVPTDTQYF.

This clonotype turned up a few times. This chain links TRBV7-9 with TRBJ2-1; D gene uncertain. The CDR3 extends over 15 amino acids. The V and J ends lost 4 bases and 8 bases respectively, with 18 bases between them. The germline CDR1 and CDR2 sequences are SEHNR and FQNEAQ (reference sequence). CDR3 protein: CASSSYRASGYEQFF. The CDR3 DNA reads TGTGCCAGCAGCTCTTACCGGGCCTCTGGCTATGAGCAGTTCTTC.

This clonotype was seen more than once but under ten times. The chain joins TRBV7-3 to TRBJ2-2, with D perhaps matching TRBD1 (6 bases). CDR1 is SGHTA, CDR2 FQGTGA, per germline. The V end lost 5 bases, the J end lost 1 base, and 11 bases lay between the germline ends. This CDR3 is 15 amino acids long. The CDR3 DNA is TGTGCCAGCAGCCTGACAGGAATGAACACCGGGGAGCTGTTTTTT. Its protein product is CASSLTGMNTGELFF.

The table lists this clonotype with many counts. The chain links TRBV20-1 to TRBJ2-7; 10 bases match TRBD2. Per the germline V gene, CDR1 is DFQATT and CDR2 is SNEGSKA (reference sequence). This CDR3 contains 14 residues. With 3 bases clipped from V and 6 bases from J, the junction kept 8 bases outside the gene matches. The CDR3 coding sequence is TGCAGTGCTAGGGGGCTAGCGGGAGACGGCGAGCAGTACTTC. Its translation: CSARGLAGDGEQYF.

To note about this clonotype: This may come from a read error, since a much larger clone is one base off. This sequence joins TRBV30 and TRBJ1-2; 7 bases are a match to TRBD1. The CDR3 has 13 amino acids. Germline V lookup: CDR1 GTSNPN, CDR2 SVGIG (reference sequence). CDR3 nucleotides: TGTGCCTGGGGTGTGGGGGACAGCTATGGCTACACCTTC. The encoded protein is CAWGVGDSYGYTF.

The table lists this clonotype with a few counts. CDR3 bases: TGTGCCAGCAGCCTCTGGACAGGGAGGGTGACTGAAGCTTTCTTT. Residues: CASSLWTGRVTEAFF. This chain links TRBV13 with TRBJ1-1; 8 bases line up with TRBD1. Germline V gene lookup returns CDR1 PRHDT and CDR2 FYEKMQ (reference sequence). The CDR3 contains 15 residues. J was trimmed by 5 bases and V by 5 bases; bases with no gene match: 10.

This clonotype was seen repeatedly, ten times or more. This rearrangement joins TRBV2 to TRBJ1-1; no firm D call. V dropped 4 bases and J dropped 1 base, with 7 bases sitting between them. CDR1 is SNHLY, CDR2 FYNNEI, per germline. The CDR3 has 13 residues. The chain's CDR3 is CASSGSQNTEAFF. The DNA for the CDR3 is TGTGCCAGCAGTGGGTCCCAGAACACTGAAGCTTTCTTT.

The rearrangement joins TRBV2 to TRBJ2-3, with 11 nucleotides matching TRBD2. Germline lookup yields CDR1 SNHLY and CDR2 FYNNEI. The V gene end was trimmed by 3 bases and the J gene end by 3 bases; junction bases not matched to a gene: 8. The CDR3 totals 17 residues. The CDR3 bases are TGTGCCAGCAGTGATCTAGCGGGGGGCCTCATGACAGATACGCAGTATTTT. This encodes CASSDLAGGLMTDTQYF.

The chain uses TRBV19 and TRBJ2-2; 8 bases are shared with TRBD2. The CDR3 has 18 amino acids. Germline V gene sequence: CDR1 LNHDA, CDR2 SQIVND (reference sequence). V trimming: 7 bases; J trimming: 0 bases; junction bases outside the gene matches: 13. The CDR3 DNA reads TGTGCCAGTACAATCGGAGCGGGAGAGTTCTCGAACACCGGGGAGCTGTTTTTT. This codes for CASTIGAGEFSNTGELFF.

The chain uses TRBV6-2 or TRBV6-3 and TRBJ2-7, with D unresolved. V lost 6 bases and J 5 bases, leaving 14 bases between the germline ends. Germline CDR1 and CDR2: MNHEY and SVGEGT. The CDR3 consists of 13 residues. The CDR3 loop is CASRRVPWNEQYF. For the CDR3, the DNA is TGTGCCAGCAGAAGGGTCCCCTGGAACGAGCAGTACTTC.

This sequence joins TRBV6-2 or TRBV6-3 and TRBJ2-7; D tentatively fits TRBD1 or TRBD2 (5 bases each). This CDR3 comprises 13 residues. Germline lookup yields CDR1 MNHEY and CDR2 SVGEGT. V was clipped by 6 bases and J by 3 bases, with 12 bases between them. CDR3 nucleotides: TGTGCCAGCAGAAGAGGGGCCAACTACGAGCAGTACTTC. Amino acid sequence: CASRRGANYEQYF.